The rows below give T cell receptor beta chains drawn from one sample of a study of blood T cell repertoires in COVID-19. Method: immunoSEQ multiplex PCR; TCRdb's copy keeps in-frame clones and lacks some. Of approximately 140,000 clones in the sample, roughly 84% were seen once. What was sequenced was peripheral blood. The receptors were sampled from a man aged 25 to 40 with COVID-19, enrolled during active disease. CDR3s include the opening cysteine and the closing phenylalanine or tryptophan. The D gene is left open where the match is weak. Size values are once, few and many counts, or a class for expanded clones, and some rows have none.

CDR3 protein | CDR3 DNA | J gene | clone size | D gene | V gene
CASSSGGIYEQYF | TGTGCCAGCAGTAGCGGGGGAATCTACGAGCAGTACTTC | TRBJ2-7 | - | TRBD2 | TRBV2
CASSSPRGAGNSGANVLTF | TGTGCCAGTAGTTCCCCCCGTGGGGCAGGCAACTCTGGGGCCAACGTCCTGACTTTC | TRBJ2-6 | few | - | TRBV19
CASSLLPQDTQYF | TGTGCCAGCAGTTTATTACCCCAGGATACGCAGTATTTT | TRBJ2-3 | - | - | TRBV12-3/TRBV12-4
CASSSSSPGTGLNYGYTF | TGTGCCAGCAGTTCCTCCAGCCCCGGGACAGGGCTGAACTATGGCTACACCTTC | TRBJ1-2 | - | TRBD1 | TRBV2
CASSGRGTPSNEQFF | TGTGCCAGCAGTGGAAGGGGGACACCTAGCAATGAGCAGTTCTTC | TRBJ2-1 | - | - | TRBV28
CASKWLAGGTYEQYF | TGTGCCAGCAAGTGGCTAGCGGGAGGAACCTACGAGCAGTACTTC | TRBJ2-7 | - | TRBD2 | TRBV7-2
CATRGQYTGELFF | TGTGCCACCAGGGGACAGTACACCGGGGAGCTGTTTTTT | TRBJ2-2 | - | TRBD1 | TRBV24-1
CSASHIDNYGYTF | TGCAGTGCTAGTCATATAGATAACTATGGCTACACCTTC | TRBJ1-2 | - | - | TRBV20-1
CASSTHGTPNYGYTF | TGTGCCAGCAGCACCCACGGGACACCCAACTATGGCTACACCTTC | TRBJ1-2 | - | - | TRBV7-2
CAGQRQRGPYNEQFF | TGTGCCGGACAGCGTCAGAGGGGCCCCTACAATGAGCAGTTCTTC | TRBJ2-1 | - | - | TRBV5-6
CASSRGQSTDTQYF | TGTGCCAGCAGCAGAGGACAGTCCACAGATACGCAGTATTTT | TRBJ2-3 | - | - | TRBV11-3
CASSPTLGVATNEKLFF | TGTGCCAGCAGCCCAACCCTAGGGGTCGCAACTAATGAAAAACTGTTTTTT | TRBJ1-4 | - | - | TRBV28
CASSPGTGYSNQPQHF | TGTGCCAGCAGTCCGGGGACAGGCTATAGCAATCAGCCCCAGCATTTT | TRBJ1-5 | - | TRBD1 | TRBV27
CASKKSDEQFF | TGTGCCAGCAAAAAATCCGATGAGCAGTTCTTC | TRBJ2-1 | - | - | TRBV2
CASSPRGTLTYEQYF | TGTGCCAGCAGCCCTCGGGGGACGCTTACCTACGAGCAGTACTTC | TRBJ2-7 | once | - | TRBV7-2
CASSLDSYEQYF | TGTGCCAGCAGCCTGGACAGCTACGAGCAGTACTTC | TRBJ2-7 | - | - | TRBV6-6
CASSNPEDNSPLHF | TGTGCCAGCAGCAATCCCGAGGATAATTCACCCCTCCACTTT | TRBJ1-6 | - | - | TRBV6-5
CASSFFPSTDTQYF | TGTGCCAGCAGCTTCTTCCCTAGCACAGATACGCAGTATTTT | TRBJ2-3 | - | - | TRBV7-2
CASSRQGDQPQHF | TGTGCCAGCAGTCGACAGGGGGATCAGCCCCAGCATTTT | TRBJ1-5 | - | TRBD1 | TRBV7-2
CASSVAGPYEQYF | TGTGCCAGCAGCGTAGCTGGGCCCTACGAGCAGTACTTC | TRBJ2-7 | - | - | TRBV9